Listed below are T cell receptor beta chains from one sample, sequenced in a study of control samples from healthy donors and cancer patients. The table came from immunoSEQ multiplex PCR; TCRdb's copy has only in-frame clones and leaves some out. The data hold 100,000 or so clones, with over 75% observed a single time. The sequencing sample was made of blood. These TCRs come from a woman aged 50 to 60 in good health. Both conserved end residues are part of each CDR3. A D gene is named only where the DNA matches it firmly. A clone size is listed for some rows: how often the clone was seen (once, few, many), or a class if it is expanded.

j_call d_call clone_size v_call cdr3_nt cdr3_aa
TRBJ2-2 TRBD2 . TRBV5-4 TGTGCCAGCAGCCCAAAGCGGGAGAGCACCGGGGAGCTGTTTTTT CASSPKRESTGELFF
TRBJ2-3 . . TRBV9 TGTGCCAGCAGCGTAGAGTCTGGCAGGGGAATGAGGACAGATACGCAGTATTTT CASSVESGRGMRTDTQYF
TRBJ2-3 . . TRBV5-4 TGTGCCAGCAGCTTGTTTGGGTTTTCGCAGTATTTT CASSLFGFSQYF
TRBJ1-1 TRBD1 . TRBV5-1 TGCGCCAGCAGCTTGGGACAGGGCTTCAACACTGAAGCTTTCTTT CASSLGQGFNTEAFF
TRBJ1-1 . . TRBV11-2 TGTGCCAGCAGCTCAAGGGCCACTGAAGCTTTCTTT CASSSRATEAFF
TRBJ2-2 . . TRBV18 TGTGCCAGCTCACCTCGGGTTGATGCGGCGGGCACCGGGGAGCTGTTTTTT CASSPRVDAAGTGELFF
TRBJ2-2 . . TRBV9 TGTGCCAGCAGCGTAGTGGCGACGGGCGGGGAGCTGTTTTTT CASSVVATGGELFF
TRBJ2-1 . . TRBV12-3/TRBV12-4 TGTGCCAGCAGCCCCGTGGGTTACAATGAGCAGTTCTTC CASSPVGYNEQFF
TRBJ2-3 TRBD2 . TRBV20-1 TGCAGTGCTAGTAGTAAAGCCAGCGGGGGTACCACAGATACGCAGTATTTT CSASSKASGGTTDTQYF
TRBJ2-3 . . TRBV13 TGTGCCAGCAGCCAAAGGTCGAGCACAGATACGCAGTATTTT CASSQRSSTDTQYF
TRBJ1-3 . . TRBV14 TGTGCCAGCAGCCAAGACGGGGCCTGGGGAAACACCATATATTTT CASSQDGAWGNTIYF
TRBJ1-2 TRBD1 . TRBV5-1 TGCGCCAGCAGCCTCGGACAGGACACAGACTACTATGGCTACACCTTC CASSLGQDTDYYGYTF
TRBJ1-5 TRBD1 few TRBV6-5 TGTGCCAGCAGCTGGACAGGGGGGTATCAGCCCCAGCATTTT CASSWTGGYQPQHF
TRBJ1-1 . . TRBV7-9 TGTGCCAGCAGCTTACAAGGGAACACTGAAGCTTTCTTT CASSLQGNTEAFF
TRBJ1-2 . . TRBV4-1 TGCGCCAGCAGCCAAGGGGGCAGGGGTAACTATGGCTACACCTTC CASSQGGRGNYGYTF
TRBJ1-3 . . TRBV30 TGTGCCTGGGGCGGGACCGGAAACACCATATATTTT CAWGGTGNTIYF
TRBJ2-1 TRBD2 . TRBV20-1 TGCAGTGCTAGTTACGGAGCGGGAGGTTCCAATGAGCAGTTCTTC CSASYGAGGSNEQFF
TRBJ1-1 . . TRBV5-6 TGTGCCAGCAGCCCGGGCGGGGCTTGGGTCCCTGAAGCTTTCTTT CASSPGGAWVPEAFF
TRBJ1-2 . few TRBV29-1 TGCAGCGTCGCATTGGGGGTTAACTATGGCTACACCTTC CSVALGVNYGYTF
TRBJ2-1 TRBD1 . TRBV24-1 TGTGCCACCGGGACAGGTCACAATGAGCAGTTCTTC CATGTGHNEQFF
TRBJ1-1 . few TRBV27 TGTGCCAGCAGTCCGGGGACCGCGAACACTGAAGCTTTCTTT CASSPGTANTEAFF
TRBJ2-5 TRBD1 . TRBV2 TGTGCCAGCAATCGACAGGGGTTATCTTTCCAAGAGACCCAGTACTTC CASNRQGLSFQETQYF
TRBJ1-2 . . TRBV7-2 TGTGCCAGCAGCTTAGCCGGGGATGGCTACACCTTC CASSLAGDGYTF
TRBJ1-1 . few TRBV7-8 TGTGCCAGCAGCCGAGACCCCGGCAGGCAAGCGGACACTGAAGCTTTCTTT CASSRDPGRQADTEAFF
TRBJ1-2 TRBD1 . TRBV30 TGTGCCCTCACAGGGGGCGGGCGCGGCTACACCTTC CALTGGGRGYTF
TRBJ2-3 . . TRBV2 TGTGCCAGCAGTGAAATCTGGAGCACAGATACGCAGTATTTT CASSEIWSTDTQYF
TRBJ2-2 . . TRBV7-9 TGTGCCACCAGCGAACAGGGCCAAGGGACCGGGGAGCTGTTTTTT CATSEQGQGTGELFF